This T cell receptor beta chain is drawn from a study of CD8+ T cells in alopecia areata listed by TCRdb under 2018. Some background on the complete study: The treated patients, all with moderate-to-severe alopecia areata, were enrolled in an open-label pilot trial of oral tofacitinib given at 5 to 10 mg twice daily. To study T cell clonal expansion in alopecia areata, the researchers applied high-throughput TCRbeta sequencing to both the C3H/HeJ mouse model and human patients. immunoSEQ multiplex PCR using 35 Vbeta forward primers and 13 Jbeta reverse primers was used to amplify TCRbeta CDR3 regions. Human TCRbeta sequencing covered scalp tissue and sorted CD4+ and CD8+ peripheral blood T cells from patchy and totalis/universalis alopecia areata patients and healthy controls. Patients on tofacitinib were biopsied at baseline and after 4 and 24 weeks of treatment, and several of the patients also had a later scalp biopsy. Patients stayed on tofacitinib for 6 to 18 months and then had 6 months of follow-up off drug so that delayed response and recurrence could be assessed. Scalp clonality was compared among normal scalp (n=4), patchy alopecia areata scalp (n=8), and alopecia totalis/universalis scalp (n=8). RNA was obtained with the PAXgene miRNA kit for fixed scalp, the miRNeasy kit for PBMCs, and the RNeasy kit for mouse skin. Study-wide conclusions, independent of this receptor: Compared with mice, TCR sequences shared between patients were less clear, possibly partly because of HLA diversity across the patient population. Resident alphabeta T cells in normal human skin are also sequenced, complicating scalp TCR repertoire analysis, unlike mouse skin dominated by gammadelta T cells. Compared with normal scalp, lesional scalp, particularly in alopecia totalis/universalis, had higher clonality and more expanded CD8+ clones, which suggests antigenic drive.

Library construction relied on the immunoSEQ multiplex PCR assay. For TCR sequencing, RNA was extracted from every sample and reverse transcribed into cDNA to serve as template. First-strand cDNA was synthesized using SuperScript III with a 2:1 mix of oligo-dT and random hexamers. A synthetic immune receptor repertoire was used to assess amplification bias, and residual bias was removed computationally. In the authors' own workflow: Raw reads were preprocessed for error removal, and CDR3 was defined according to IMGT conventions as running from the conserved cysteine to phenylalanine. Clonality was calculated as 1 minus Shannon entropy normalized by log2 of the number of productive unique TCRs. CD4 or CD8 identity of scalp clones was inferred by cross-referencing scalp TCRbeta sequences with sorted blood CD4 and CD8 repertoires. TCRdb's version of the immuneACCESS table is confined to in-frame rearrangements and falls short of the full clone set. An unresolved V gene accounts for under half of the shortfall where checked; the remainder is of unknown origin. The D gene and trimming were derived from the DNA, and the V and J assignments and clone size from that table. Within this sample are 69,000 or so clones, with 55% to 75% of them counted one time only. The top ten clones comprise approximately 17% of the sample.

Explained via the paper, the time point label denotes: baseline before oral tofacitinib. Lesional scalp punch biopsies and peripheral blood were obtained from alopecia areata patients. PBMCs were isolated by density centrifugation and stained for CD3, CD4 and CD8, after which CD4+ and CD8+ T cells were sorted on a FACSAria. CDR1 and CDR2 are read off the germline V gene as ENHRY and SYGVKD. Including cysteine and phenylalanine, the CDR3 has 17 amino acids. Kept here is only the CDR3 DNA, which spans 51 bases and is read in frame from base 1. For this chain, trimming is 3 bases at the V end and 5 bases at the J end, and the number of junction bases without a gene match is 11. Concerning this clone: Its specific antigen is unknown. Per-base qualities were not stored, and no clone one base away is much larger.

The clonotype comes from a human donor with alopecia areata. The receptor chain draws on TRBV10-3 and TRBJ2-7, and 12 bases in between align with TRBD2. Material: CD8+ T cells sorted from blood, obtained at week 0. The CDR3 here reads CAISDPSERTSGNEQYF. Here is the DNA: TGTGCCATCAGTGACCCTTCGGAAAGGACTAGCGGGAACGAGCAGTACTTC.